Listed below are T cell receptor beta chains from one sample, sequenced in a study of cytomegalovirus exposure and HLA in healthy donors. The repertoire was sequenced with immunoSEQ multiplex PCR; TCRdb's copy has only in-frame clones and lacks some. The data show approximately 220,000 clones, approximately 79% seen once. The sequenced sample was PBMCs. These receptors were obtained from a man younger than 35 in good health and CMV-seronegative. Both conserved end residues are part of each CDR3. D genes are given only for firm matches. Only some rows state a clone size, as once, few, many or a class for expanded clones.

clone size	D gene	V gene	J gene	CDR3 protein	CDR3 DNA
NA	TRBD2	TRBV7-9	TRBJ2-3	CASSLDLAGITDTQYF	TGTGCCAGCAGCTTAGACCTAGCGGGGATCACAGATACGCAGTATTTT
NA	NA	TRBV7-2	TRBJ1-4	CASSLEVLAGKNEKLFF	TGTGCCAGCAGCTTAGAAGTCCTTGCAGGAAAGAATGAAAAACTGTTTTTT
NA	NA	TRBV6-5	TRBJ2-5	CASSYSVQGTGETQYF	TGTGCCAGCAGTTACTCGGTACAGGGCACTGGGGAGACCCAGTACTTC
NA	NA	TRBV29-1	TRBJ2-3	CSVEVASDTQYF	TGCAGCGTTGAAGTAGCATCAGATACGCAGTATTTT
NA	NA	TRBV7-9	TRBJ2-3	CASSFSTGWTDTQYF	TGTGCCAGCAGCTTCTCAACAGGGTGGACAGATACGCAGTATTTT
NA	NA	TRBV7-3	TRBJ1-1	CASSLEEGTEAFF	TGTGCCAGCAGCTTAGAGGAGGGGACGGAGGCTTTCTTT
few	TRBD1	TRBV5-6	TRBJ2-7	CASSGYRGGEQYF	TGTGCCAGCAGCGGATACAGGGGTGGAGAGCAGTACTTC
NA	TRBD1	TRBV25-1	TRBJ1-2	CASRKTGGGYTF	TGTGCCAGCAGAAAAACAGGGGGCGGCTACACCTTC
NA	TRBD1	TRBV6-4	TRBJ1-4	CASSEYQGADEKLFF	TGTGCCAGCAGTGAATATCAGGGGGCGGATGAAAAACTGTTTTTT
NA	TRBD1	TRBV28	TRBJ1-4	CASSSGQGNNEKLFF	TGTGCCAGCAGTTCTGGACAGGGGAATAATGAAAAACTGTTTTTT
NA	NA	TRBV7-7	TRBJ2-1	CASSPQRASSYNEQFF	TGTGCTAGCAGCCCCCAGCGTGCAAGCTCCTACAATGAGCAGTTCTTC
NA	NA	TRBV30	TRBJ2-3	CAWSGGSSTDTQYF	TGTGCCTGGAGTGGAGGGAGTAGCACAGATACGCAGTATTTT
NA	TRBD1	TRBV6-5	TRBJ1-5	CASLSGGLSNQPQHF	TGTGCCAGTCTATCAGGGGGCCTGAGCAATCAGCCCCAGCATTTT
NA	NA	TRBV6-4	TRBJ2-1	CASSHGGGGNEQFF	TGTGCCAGCAGCCATGGGGGCGGGGGCAATGAGCAGTTCTTC
NA	NA	TRBV12-5	TRBJ1-4	CASGQGQGINEKLFF	TGTGCTAGTGGTCAGGGGCAGGGCATCAATGAAAAACTGTTTTTT
few	TRBD1	TRBV5-5	TRBJ1-5	CASSLRLSTDRVKPQHF	TGTGCCAGCAGCTTGCGCCTATCGACGGACAGGGTTAAGCCCCAGCATTTT
once	NA	TRBV28	TRBJ1-5	CASNRGRLGDQPQHF	TGTGCCAGCAACCGTGGGCGGCTCGGGGATCAGCCCCAGCATTTT
NA	TRBD2	TRBV29-1	TRBJ2-1	CSVETIGRAYNEQFF	TGCAGCGTTGAAACGATCGGGAGGGCCTACAATGAGCAGTTCTTC
NA	TRBD1	TRBV11-3	TRBJ1-1	CASSPGQGYTEAFF	TGTGCCAGCAGCCCTGGACAGGGCTACACTGAAGCTTTCTTT
NA	TRBD1	TRBV7-2	TRBJ2-1	CASSQGASSYNEQFF	TGTGCCAGCAGTCAGGGGGCTAGCTCCTACAATGAGCAGTTCTTC
NA	TRBD2	TRBV5-1	TRBJ2-7	CASSLAYEGGPKEQYF	TGCGCCAGCAGCTTGGCCTATGAGGGAGGGCCGAAGGAGCAGTACTTC
NA	TRBD2	TRBV15	TRBJ2-5	CATSREKGRLAGKETQYF	TGTGCCACCAGCAGAGAGAAAGGGAGACTAGCGGGAAAGGAGACCCAGTACTTC
NA	NA	TRBV6-6	TRBJ2-7	CASSYPETGVYEQYF	TGTGCCAGCAGTTATCCGGAGACAGGCGTCTACGAGCAGTACTTC
NA	NA	TRBV9	TRBJ1-4	CASSVGEGHSNEKLFF	TGTGCCAGCAGCGTAGGGGAGGGACACAGTAATGAAAAACTGTTTTTT
once	TRBD2	TRBV7-2	TRBJ2-2	CASSLLAGGTGELFF	TGTGCCAGCAGCCTTCTAGCGGGAGGCACCGGGGAGCTGTTTTTT
NA	TRBD2	TRBV25-1	TRBJ2-7	CASTGLAGLSYEQYF	TGTGCCAGCACCGGACTAGCGGGGCTGTCCTACGAGCAGTACTTC
NA	NA	TRBV7-3	TRBJ2-1	CASSLSTQIEGEQFF	TGTGCCAGCAGCTTATCCACGCAAATCGAGGGTGAGCAGTTCTTC
NA	NA	TRBV29-1	TRBJ1-1	CSVVQGLIEAFF	TGCAGCGTCGTTCAGGGCCTCATTGAAGCTTTCTTT
NA	TRBD2	TRBV15	TRBJ2-1	CATSRDLLAGGSYNEQFF	TGTGCCACCAGCAGAGATCTTCTAGCGGGGGGCTCCTACAATGAGCAGTTCTTC
NA	TRBD2	TRBV9	TRBJ2-7	CASSVGLAGVENEQYF	TGTGCCAGCAGCGTAGGACTAGCGGGAGTGGAAAACGAGCAGTACTTC
NA	NA	TRBV19	TRBJ2-3	CASSIQQVQYF	TGTGCCAGTAGTATCCAGCAGGTGCAGTATTTT
NA	TRBD2	TRBV2	TRBJ2-7	CASRESGGYEQYF	TGTGCCAGCAGGGAGTCGGGGGGGTACGAGCAGTACTTC
NA	TRBD1	TRBV18	TRBJ2-7	CASSPNVQGEYEQYF	TGTGCCAGCTCACCAAATGTCCAGGGGGAGTACGAGCAGTACTTC
NA	TRBD1	TRBV18	TRBJ1-5	CASSPATRQGARYSNQPQHF	TGTGCCAGCTCACCAGCAACGCGACAGGGGGCTCGGTATAGCAATCAGCCCCAGCATTTT
NA	NA	TRBV7-9	TRBJ1-2	CASRKSQAASPFYGYTF	TGTGCCAGCAGAAAAAGTCAGGCTGCAAGTCCGTTCTATGGCTACACCTTC
few	TRBD2	TRBV2	TRBJ2-1	CASSPTSGGHEQFF	TGTGCCAGCAGTCCGACTAGCGGGGGACATGAGCAGTTCTTC
NA	NA	TRBV7-8	TRBJ1-5	CASSLYGRTGNQPQHF	TGTGCCAGCAGCTTATACGGCAGAACGGGGAATCAGCCCCAGCATTTT
NA	NA	TRBV15	TRBJ2-6	CATSRGLPSGANVLTF	TGTGCCACCAGCAGGGGACTGCCCTCTGGGGCCAACGTCCTGACTTTC
few	NA	TRBV28	TRBJ1-5	CASSLSQGRVGQPQHF	TGTGCCAGCAGTTTATCCCAGGGCCGGGTGGGGCAGCCCCAGCATTTT
few	NA	TRBV6-5	TRBJ2-3	CASSFATDTQYF	TGTGCCAGCAGTTTCGCGACAGATACGCAGTATTTT
NA	NA	TRBV28	TRBJ1-2	CASSPGREGYTF	TGTGCCAGCAGCCCGGGGAGGGAAGGCTACACCTTC
few	NA	TRBV6-1	TRBJ1-2	CASSARSPNYGYTF	TGTGCCAGCAGTGCGCGATCTCCTAACTATGGCTACACCTTC
NA	NA	TRBV7-2	TRBJ1-2	CASSLGETAYGYTF	TGTGCCAGCAGCTTAGGGGAGACGGCCTATGGCTACACCTTC
NA	TRBD2	TRBV6-5	TRBJ2-7	CASRPTRWSGGQYF	TGTGCCAGCAGACCTACCAGATGGTCGGGGGGGCAGTACTTC
NA	NA	TRBV4-1	TRBJ2-1	CASSQGLDEQFF	TGCGCCAGCAGCCAAGGACTGGATGAGCAGTTCTTC
NA	NA	TRBV6-5	TRBJ2-7	CASSRGDEQYF	TGTGCCAGCAGTCGGGGTGACGAGCAGTACTTC
many	TRBD1	TRBV2	TRBJ2-2	CASRTGLAGELFF	TGTGCCAGCAGGACAGGGTTGGCCGGGGAGCTGTTTTTT
NA	NA	TRBV28	TRBJ2-3	CASSVGGSTDTQYF	TGTGCCAGCAGCGTCGGGGGTAGCACAGATACGCAGTATTTT
NA	TRBD1	TRBV6-5	TRBJ1-1	CASRPRGRTEAFF	TGTGCCAGCAGGCCCAGGGGGCGGACTGAAGCTTTCTTT
NA	NA	TRBV5-1	TRBJ1-1	CASSAGAEMNTEAFF	TGCGCCAGCAGCGCGGGGGCGGAAATGAACACTGAAGCTTTCTTT
NA	NA	TRBV5-4	TRBJ2-3	CASRTGTSTDTQYF	TGTGCCAGCAGAACCGGGACTAGCACAGATACGCAGTATTTT
NA	NA	TRBV11-1	TRBJ2-7	CASSLVGGGTSYEQYF	TGTGCCAGCAGCTTAGTTGGCGGTGGCACCTCCTACGAGCAGTACTTC
NA	NA	TRBV5-4	TRBJ1-1	CASSLPQNTEAFF	TGTGCCAGCAGCTTGCCCCAGAACACTGAAGCTTTCTTT
NA	NA	TRBV11-3	TRBJ2-2	CASSPPGVAGELFF	TGTGCCAGCAGCCCCCCAGGCGTGGCCGGGGAGCTGTTTTTT
NA	TRBD1	TRBV5-1	TRBJ2-6	CASSLDRVSSGANVLTF	TGCGCCAGCAGCCTCGACAGGGTTTCCTCTGGGGCCAACGTCCTGACTTTC
once	TRBD2	TRBV5-4	TRBJ2-1	CASSPWGLAGFPRDNEQFF	TGTGCCAGCAGCCCCTGGGGACTAGCGGGATTTCCTCGGGACAATGAGCAGTTCTTC
NA	NA	TRBV7-9	TRBJ2-3	CASSFEISTSTDTQYF	TGTGCCAGCAGCTTCGAGATTTCTACTAGCACAGATACGCAGTATTTT
NA	TRBD2	TRBV11-2	TRBJ2-3	CASSLDKVFPSGDTDTQYF	TGTGCCAGCAGCTTAGATAAAGTATTCCCTAGCGGTGACACAGATACGCAGTATTTT